Listed below are T cell receptor beta chains from one sample, sequenced in a study of T cells in Graves' hyperthyroidism and ophthalmopathy. TCRdb reanalysed the multiplex PCR reads using MiXCR and keeps one entry per CDR3 protein. The repertoire holds approximately 720,000 distinct CDR3 sequences, with 18% as singletons. The sample comprised blood. The receptors originated from a woman between 45 and 60 years old with Graves' hyperthyroidism that later progressed to Graves' ophthalmopathy. The CDR3 runs from the conserved cysteine through the conserved F or W. D genes are given only for firm matches. Size is omitted from some rows. Given values are once, few, many or a class for expanded clones.

>13|TRBV7-8|many|NA|TRBJ1-2
CASSSGSNYGYTF
TGTGCCAGCAGCTCAGGGAGTAACTATGGCTACACCTTC
>14|TRBV18|NA|TRBD1|TRBJ1-2
CASSPDRAGYGYTF
TGTGCCAGCTCACCCGACAGGGCGGGCTATGGCTACACCTTC
>15|TRBV11-2|many|TRBD2|TRBJ2-5
CASSLRGLAEETQYF
TGTGCCAGCAGCTTAAGGGGACTAGCTGAAGAGACCCAGTACTTC
>15|TRBV5-1|NA|TRBD2|TRBJ2-3
CASSASGGPGDTQYF
TGCGCCAGCAGTGCTAGCGGGGGGCCTGGGGATACGCAGTATTTT
>15|TRBV6-5|NA|NA|TRBJ2-1
CASSYSKLARHEQFF
TGTGCCAGCAGTTACTCGAAACTAGCTAGGCATGAGCAGTTCTTC
>13|TRBV20-1|NA|TRBD1|TRBJ2-7
CSARTGPEVEQYF
TGCAGTGCTCGGACAGGGCCCGAGGTCGAGCAGTACTTC
>15|TRBV20-1|many|NA|TRBJ1-5
CSARNRDSGVQPQHF
TGCAGTGCTAGGAACCGGGACTCGGGGGTTCAGCCCCAGCATTTT
>15|TRBV5-1|many|NA|TRBJ1-1
CASSSTGKVNTEAFF
TGCGCCAGCAGCTCTACAGGGAAGGTGAACACTGAAGCTTTCTTT
>13|TRBV6-2/TRBV6-3|NA|NA|TRBJ2-3
CASSYYGQDTQYF
TGTGCCAGCAGTTACTACGGACAAGATACGCAGTATTTT
>15|TRBV5-1|NA|NA|TRBJ1-2
CASSLAAGTVDGYTF
TGCGCCAGCAGCTTGGCAGCAGGGACGGTTGATGGCTACACCTTC
>15|TRBV6-1|NA|NA|TRBJ2-2
CASRWAGTSAGELFF
TGTGCCAGCAGGTGGGCCGGGACGTCGGCCGGGGAGCTGTTTTTT
>14|TRBV12-3/TRBV12-4|few|NA|TRBJ2-1
CASRRAGPYNEQFF
TGTGCCAGCAGACGAGCAGGGCCATACAATGAGCAGTTCTTC
>15|TRBV5-8|NA|NA|TRBJ1-4
CASSLSTQAQEKLFF
TGTGCCAGCAGCCTCTCGACTCAGGCACAGGAAAAACTGTTTTTT
>14|TRBV24-1|NA|NA|TRBJ1-2
CATSDRALNYGYTF
TGTGCCACCAGTGACAGGGCCTTAAACTATGGCTACACCTTC
>14|TRBV3-1|many|NA|TRBJ1-1
CASSPGLMNTEAFF
TGTGCCAGCAGCCCAGGACTCATGAACACTGAAGCTTTCTTT
>12|TRBV20-1|NA|TRBD2|TRBJ2-5
CRGASGLETQYF
TGCAGGGGGGCTAGCGGGCTAGAGACCCAGTACTTC
>16|TRBV6-1|few|NA|TRBJ2-2
CASSTRRDRNTGELFF
TGTGCCAGCAGTACCAGGCGGGACAGGAACACCGGGGAGCTGTTTTTT
>15|TRBV12-3/TRBV12-4|few|NA|TRBJ2-7
CASIQRDNYSYEQYF
TGTGCCAGCATTCAGCGGGACAACTACTCCTACGAGCAGTACTTC
>12|TRBV7-9|few|NA|TRBJ1-1
CASSLIEWTAFF
TGTGCCAGCAGCTTAATCGAATGGACGGCTTTCTTT
>17|TRBV3-1|NA|TRBD2|TRBJ2-3
CASSQDRGGTRTDTQYF
TGTGCCAGCAGCCAAGATCGGGGGGGGACCCGCACAGATACGCAGTATTTT
>11|TRBV20-1|many|TRBD1|TRBJ2-1
CSATQGDEQFF
TGCAGTGCTACGCAGGGGGATGAGCAGTTCTTC
>22|TRBV5-1|many|TRBD2|TRBJ2-3
CASSLTRVVGLAGGRITDTQYF
TGCGCCAGCAGCTTGACTCGAGTAGTGGGACTAGCGGGGGGAAGAATCACAGATACGCAGTATTTT
>11|TRBV7-8|few|NA|TRBJ2-3
CASSLANTQYF
TGTGCCAGCAGCTTAGCGAATACGCAGTATTTT
>16|TRBV11-2|few|TRBD1|TRBJ2-3
CASSQRRDRPTDTQYF
TGTGCCAGCAGCCAACGCCGGGACAGGCCCACAGATACGCAGTATTTT
>15|TRBV4-2|NA|TRBD1|TRBJ2-5
CASSPQTGAQETQYF
TGTGCCAGCAGCCCACAGACAGGGGCCCAAGAGACCCAGTACTTC
>12|TRBV6-1|NA|NA|TRBJ1-5
CATGRLDQPQHF
TGTGCCACTGGACGGCTAGATCAGCCCCAGCATTTT
>14|TRBV6-1|few|NA|TRBJ1-2
CASSAVFANYGYTF
TGTGCCAGCAGTGCCGTTTTCGCTAACTATGGCTACACCTTC
>15|TRBV7-9|NA|TRBD1|TRBJ1-5
CASSHSGQGDQPQHF
TGTGCCAGCAGCCATAGCGGACAGGGTGATCAGCCCCAGCATTTT
>12|TRBV20-1|few|NA|TRBJ1-4
CSARPGGEKLFF
TGCAGTGCGCGGCCCGGAGGGGAAAAACTGTTTTTT
>16|TRBV27|many|NA|TRBJ2-3
CASSSLLRVSTDTQYF
TGTGCCAGCAGTTCTCTCTTGCGGGTTAGCACAGATACGCAGTATTTT
>15|TRBV2|many|TRBD1|TRBJ2-3
CASSGGQGGTDTQYF
TGTGCCAGCAGCGGCGGACAGGGGGGCACAGATACGCAGTATTTT
>14|TRBV4-1|NA|NA|TRBJ1-1
CASSQGKGSTEAFF
TGCGCCAGCAGCCAAGGAAAGGGTTCCACTGAAGCTTTCTTT
>16|TRBV5-1|NA|TRBD1|TRBJ1-5
CASSSGGERGNQPQHF
TGCGCCAGCAGCTCAGGGGGGGAGAGGGGCAATCAGCCCCAGCATTTT
>13|TRBV7-2|many|NA|TRBJ1-4
CASSPGVNEKLFF
TGTGCCAGCAGCCCCGGAGTAAATGAAAAACTGTTTTTT
>14|TRBV4-1|NA|NA|TRBJ1-6
CASSQGLSNSPLHF
TGCGCCAGCAGCCAGGGCCTCAGTAATTCACCCCTCCACTTT
>14|TRBV3-1|NA|NA|TRBJ2-3
CASSQPGGFDTQYF
TGTGCCAGCAGCCAACCCGGCGGATTCGATACGCAGTATTTT
>17|TRBV15|many|NA|TRBJ1-5
CATSRDRDMISNQPQHF
TGTGCCACCAGCAGAGATAGGGACATGATTAGCAATCAGCCCCAGCATTTT
>15|TRBV15|NA|TRBD1|TRBJ1-2
CATSVTGTANYGYAF
TGTGCCACCAGCGTCACCGGGACAGCAAACTATGGCTACGCCTTC